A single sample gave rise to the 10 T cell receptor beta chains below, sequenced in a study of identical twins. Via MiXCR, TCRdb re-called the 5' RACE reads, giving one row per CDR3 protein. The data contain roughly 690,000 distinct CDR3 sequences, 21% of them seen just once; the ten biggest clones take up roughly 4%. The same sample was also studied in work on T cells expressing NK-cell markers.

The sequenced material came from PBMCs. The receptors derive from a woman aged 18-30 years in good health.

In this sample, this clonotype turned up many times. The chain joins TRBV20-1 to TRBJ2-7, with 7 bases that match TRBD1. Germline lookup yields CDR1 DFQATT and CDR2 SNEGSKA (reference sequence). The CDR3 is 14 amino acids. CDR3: CRATPAGGPYEQYF. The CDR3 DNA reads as TGCAGGGCCACCCCGGCAGGGGGACCCTACGAGCAGTACTTC.

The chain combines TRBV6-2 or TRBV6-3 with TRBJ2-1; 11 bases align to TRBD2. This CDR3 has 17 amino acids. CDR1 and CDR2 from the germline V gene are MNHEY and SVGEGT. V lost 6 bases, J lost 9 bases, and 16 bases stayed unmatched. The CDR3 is CASSRFILAGVSGEQFF. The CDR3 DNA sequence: TGTGCCAGCAGCCGCTTTATACTAGCGGGAGTTTCTGGTGAGCAGTTCTTC.

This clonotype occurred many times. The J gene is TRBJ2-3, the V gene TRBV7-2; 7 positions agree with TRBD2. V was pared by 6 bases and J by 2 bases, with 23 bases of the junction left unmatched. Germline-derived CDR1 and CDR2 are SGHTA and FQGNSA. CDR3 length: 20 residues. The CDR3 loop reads CASRSRVERGGSRATDTQYF. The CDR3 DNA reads TGTGCCAGCAGATCACGGGTGGAGCGGGGAGGGTCTCGAGCCACAGATACGCAGTATTTT.

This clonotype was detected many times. The CDR3 sequence: CSGLDRTSYEQYF. In nucleotides, the CDR3 is TGCAGTGGCCTAGACAGGACCTCCTACGAGCAGTACTTC. The chain uses TRBV20-1 and TRBJ2-7, with D tentatively TRBD1 (6 bases). V lost 7 bases and J 0 bases, leaving 13 bases between the germline ends. This CDR3 region has 13 residues. Per germline, CDR1 DFQATT and CDR2 SNEGSKA (reference sequence).

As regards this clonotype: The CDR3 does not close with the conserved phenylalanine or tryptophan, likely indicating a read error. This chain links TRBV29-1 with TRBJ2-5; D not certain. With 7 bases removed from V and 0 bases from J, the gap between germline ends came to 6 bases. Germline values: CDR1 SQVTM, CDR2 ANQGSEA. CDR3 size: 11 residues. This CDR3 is CSAYHQETQYL. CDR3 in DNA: TGCAGCGCCTATCACCAAGAGACCCAGTACTTA.

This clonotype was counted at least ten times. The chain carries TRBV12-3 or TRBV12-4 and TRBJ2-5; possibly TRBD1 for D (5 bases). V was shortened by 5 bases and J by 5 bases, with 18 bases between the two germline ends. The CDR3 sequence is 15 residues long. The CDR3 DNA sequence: TGTGCCAGCAGTCCCGGGCAGGGTATGATGGAGACCCAGTACTTC. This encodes CASSPGQGMMETQYF.

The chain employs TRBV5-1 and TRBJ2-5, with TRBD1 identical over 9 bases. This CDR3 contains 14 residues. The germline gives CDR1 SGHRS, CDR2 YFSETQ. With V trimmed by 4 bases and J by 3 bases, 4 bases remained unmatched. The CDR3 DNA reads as TGCGCCAGCAGCCGGAGGACAGGGGAAGAGACCCAGTACTTC. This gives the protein CASSRRTGEETQYF.

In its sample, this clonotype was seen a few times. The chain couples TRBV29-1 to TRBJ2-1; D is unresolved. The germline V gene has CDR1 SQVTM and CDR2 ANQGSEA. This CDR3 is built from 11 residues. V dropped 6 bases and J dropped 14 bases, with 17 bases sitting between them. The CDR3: CSVKPFVPEFF. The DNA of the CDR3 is TGCAGCGTGAAGCCGTTTGTGCCGGAGTTCTTC.

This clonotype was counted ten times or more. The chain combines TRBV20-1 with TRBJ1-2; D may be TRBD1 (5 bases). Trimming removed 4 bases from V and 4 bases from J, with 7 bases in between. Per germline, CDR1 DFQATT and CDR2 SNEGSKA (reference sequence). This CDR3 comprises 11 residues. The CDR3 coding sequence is TGCAGTGCTAAGGGGAGCTATGGCTACACCTTC. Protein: CSAKGSYGYTF.

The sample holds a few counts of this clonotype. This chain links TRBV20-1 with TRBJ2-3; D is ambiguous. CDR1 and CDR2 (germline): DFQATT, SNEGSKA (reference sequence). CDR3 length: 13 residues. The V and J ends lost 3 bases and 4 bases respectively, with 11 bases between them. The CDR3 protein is CSASGAPPDTQYF. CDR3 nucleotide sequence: TGCAGTGCTAGTGGAGCCCCGCCAGATACGCAGTATTTT.